What follows are 18 T cell receptor beta chains derived from one specimen sequenced in a study of blood T cell repertoires in COVID-19. Only in-frame clones appear in the TCRdb table, and some are missing; sequencing was by immunoSEQ multiplex PCR. The profile shows 90,000 to 120,000 clones, around nine tenths of them singletons. The sequenced sample consisted of peripheral blood. Source of these receptors: a woman in her thirties with acute or convalescent COVID-19.

The chain is built from TRBV13 and TRBJ2-1, with 11 bases lining up with TRBD2. V trimming: 5 bases; J trimming: 4 bases; junction bases outside the gene matches: 7. This CDR3 comprises 16 residues. The germline V gene has CDR1 PRHDT and CDR2 FYEKMQ (reference sequence). This CDR3 is CASSRSGLAEYNEQFF. Written as DNA, the CDR3 is TGTGCCAGCAGCCGCTCGGGACTAGCGGAGTACAATGAGCAGTTCTTC.

The chain couples TRBV28 to TRBJ2-6; tentatively, D is TRBD2 (5 bases). V dropped 1 base and J dropped 9 bases, with 13 bases sitting between them. This CDR3 region has 15 residues. Germline V CDR1 and CDR2: MDHEN, SYDVKM. This CDR3 reads CASSLYGWGDNVLTF. The DNA for the CDR3 is TGTGCCAGCAGTTTATACGGGTGGGGAGACAACGTCCTGACTTTC.

V usage is TRBV14 and J usage is TRBJ1-2; D perhaps matches TRBD1 (6 bases). There are 14 residues in the CDR3. Germline V CDR1 and CDR2: SGHDN, FVKESK. Trimming left V 4 bases short and J 2 bases short, with 11 bases between. The CDR3 region is CASSPVDRNYGYTF. The CDR3 nucleotides read TGTGCCAGCAGCCCTGTAGACAGGAACTATGGCTACACCTTC.

The genes are TRBV23-1 and TRBJ1-1, with D hard to call. TRBV23-1 is treated as an ORF (open reading frame) with a function not yet certain. V lost 3 bases and J 1 base, leaving 9 bases between the germline ends. The CDR3 has 14 residues. CDR3 loop: CASSHKPGNTEAFF. The CDR3 DNA reads as TGCGCCAGCAGTCATAAACCAGGGAACACTGAAGCTTTCTTT.

This chain links TRBV10-1 with TRBJ2-5; D unresolved. Trimming cost V 0 bases and J 5 bases, with 16 bases left between them. Germline V gene sequence: CDR1 WNHNN, CDR2 SYGVQD (reference sequence). This CDR3 region has 16 residues. The chain's CDR3 is CASSESVSPARETQYF. CDR3 in DNA: TGCGCCAGCAGTGAGTCGGTTTCGCCGGCGCGGGAGACCCAGTACTTC.

In DNA form, the CDR3 reads TGTGCCAGCAGCTTAGCTTATCAGGGGGAAATAACCACTGAAGCTTTCTTT. Translation gives CASSLAYQGEITTEAFF. The rearrangement uses TRBV11-1 and TRBJ1-1; 7 nucleotides agree with TRBD1. CDR1 and CDR2 from the germline V gene are SGHAT and FQDESV (reference sequence). V lost 0 bases and J lost 4; bases outside the gene matches: 11. The CDR3 totals 17 residues.

The gene calls are TRBV4-2 and TRBJ1-1; D perhaps matches TRBD1 (6 bases). The CDR3 totals 15 residues. Germline V gives CDR1 LGHNA, CDR2 YNFKEQ. Between the trimmed V and J ends, which lost 0 bases and 3 bases, there was a span of 11 bases. The CDR3 is CASSQDRQGYTEAFF. Written as DNA, the CDR3 is TGTGCCAGCAGCCAAGATAGGCAGGGGTACACTGAAGCTTTCTTT.

The rearrangement links TRBV25-1 to TRBJ2-2; TRBD2 is a possible D gene (5 bases). The CDR3 has 18 residues. Germline CDR1 and CDR2: MGHDK and SYGVNS. V shed 0 bases and J shed 8 bases, with 22 bases lying between them. Here the CDR3 reads CASSEYGVPAYLTGELFF. The CDR3 region has the DNA TGTGCCAGCAGTGAATACGGGGTGCCTGCGTATCTAACGGGGGAGCTGTTTTTT.

The chain couples TRBV7-8 to TRBJ1-2; no clear D gene. Trimming took off 1 base at V and 4 bases at J, with 16 bases between the two ends. The germline gives CDR1 SGHVS, CDR2 FQNEAQ. The CDR3 covers 16 residues. The CDR3 DNA sequence: TGTGCCAGCAGCTTAGAGGTGATCGCTCTAGGCTATGGCTACACCTTC. Translating gives CASSLEVIALGYGYTF.

V is TRBV7-9 and J is TRBJ2-3; 9 bases agree with TRBD1. The CDR3 has 16 residues. The V and J ends lost 2 bases and 2 bases, in that order; junction bases with no gene match: 5. Germline V CDR1 and CDR2: SEHNR, FQNEAQ (reference sequence). The CDR3 DNA follows: TGTGCCAGCAGCTTACCCGGGGACAGGGCCACAGATACGCAGTATTTT. As protein: CASSLPGDRATDTQYF. Filled out from reference TRBV7-9 and TRBJ2-3, the complete variable domain reads DTGVSQNPRHKITKRGQNVTFRCDPISEHNRLYWYRQTLGQGPEFLTYFQNEAQLEKSRLLSDRFSAERPKGSFSTLEIQRTEQGDSAMYLCASSLPGDRATDTQYFGPGTRLTVL.

V gene TRBV29-1 combines with J gene TRBJ1-1; D is ambiguous. CDR1 and CDR2 (germline): SQVTM, ANQGSEA. The CDR3 length is 14 residues. Trimming removed 7 bases at V and 3 bases at J, with 18 bases between. As DNA, the CDR3 is TGCAGCGCCTACACCGGGAGCTTTCACACTGAAGCTTTCTTT. Translation: CSAYTGSFHTEAFF.

The chain combines TRBV30 with TRBJ1-6; 9 nucleotides align to TRBD1. The germline CDR1 and CDR2 sequences are GTSNPN and SVGIG (reference sequence). After removal of 0 bases from V and 7 bases from J, the junction contained 4 bases not matched to a gene. The CDR3 has 15 amino acids. Here the CDR3 reads CAWSVTGTGNSPLHF. The DNA for the CDR3 is TGTGCCTGGAGTGTTACCGGGACAGGGAATTCACCCCTCCACTTT.

This chain uses TRBV14 with TRBJ2-7, with TRBD2 matching over 8 bases. The V gene end was trimmed by 6 bases and the J gene end by 6 bases; junction bases not matched to a gene: 4. Per germline, CDR1 SGHDN and CDR2 FVKESK. The CDR3 sequence is 12 residues long. CDR3 residues: CASSLGGGEQYF. The CDR3, as DNA: TGTGCCAGCAGTCTCGGGGGGGGCGAGCAGTACTTC.

The chain links TRBV10-1 to TRBJ1-1; perhaps TRBD1 as D (6 bases). The CDR3 has 13 residues. The germline gives CDR1 WNHNN, CDR2 SYGVQD (reference sequence). Trimming cost V 6 bases and J 4 bases, with 12 bases left between them. The CDR3 DNA is TGCGCCAGCAGCTTCACAGGGTCCACTGAAGCTTTCTTT. Translating it yields CASSFTGSTEAFF.

This chain links TRBV28 with TRBJ2-2; D uncertain. V was clipped by 7 bases and J by 5 bases, with 8 bases between them. The CDR3 has 12 amino acids. The germline gives CDR1 MDHEN, CDR2 SYDVKM. CDR3 nucleotide sequence: TGTGCCAGCAACTCAGGTACCGGGGAGCTGTTTTTT. Translating gives CASNSGTGELFF.

In the case of this clone: The same CDR3 also results from other DNA sequences found in this sample. In DNA form, the CDR3 reads TGTGCCAGTAGTGCAGGACAGGGGTCCTACGAGCAGTACTTC. This encodes CASSAGQGSYEQYF. The chain links TRBV19 to TRBJ2-7, with 9 bases lining up with TRBD1. Germline CDR1 is LNHDA and CDR2 is SQIVND (reference sequence). This CDR3 spans 14 amino acids. The V segment lost 5 bases and the J segment 1 base; nucleotides outside the gene matches: 3.

J is TRBJ2-1 and V is TRBV14; 9 nucleotides match TRBD2. Germline CDR1 SGHDN, CDR2 FVKESK. V gave up 4 bases and J gave up 3 bases; unmatched junction bases: 16. The CDR3 contains 19 residues. CDR3 sequence: CASSPTRTRAGGFYNEQFF. The CDR3 nucleotides read TGTGCCAGCAGCCCCACGCGAACTCGGGCGGGAGGGTTCTACAATGAGCAGTTCTTC.

J is TRBJ1-6 and V is TRBV28, with 8 bases lining up with TRBD1. Per the germline V gene, CDR1 is MDHEN and CDR2 is SYDVKM. The CDR3 sequence is 15 residues long. J gave up 7 bases and V 5 bases, and 7 bases lay outside the gene matches. The CDR3 DNA sequence: TGTGCCAGCAGTCCTTCGACAGGGGAAAATTCACCCCTCCACTTT. The encoded protein is CASSPSTGENSPLHF.